This T cell receptor beta chain was obtained from a study of early stage breast cancer tumors. About the study: ER+/PR+/HER2- status applied to about 80% of the 16 invasive breast tumors. Eight or nine ER+/PR+/HER2- tumors were invasive ductal; four were invasive lobular.

The method was immunoSEQ multiplex PCR; TCRdb's version includes in-frame clones alone and lacks a portion of them. The sample holds fewer than 70,000 clones, less than 90% seen once. As concerns this clone: Its antigen is unidentified.

The junction had 16 bases not matched to a gene; V was cut back by 5 bases and J by 8 bases. The CDR3 runs 17 residues. CDR1 and CDR2 from the germline V gene are SEHNR and FQNEAQ (reference sequence). General study findings and limits: Blood repertoires resembled normal breast more than tumor.

The source is a person in their 40s with breast cancer. J is TRBJ2-1 and V is TRBV7-9; 9 nucleotides line up with TRBD1. The sequenced sample consisted of blood. The DNA of the CDR3 is TGTGCCAGCAGCCTAACTCACAGGGGGCTGGGCCTCGATGAGCAGTTCTTC. The encoded protein is CASSLTHRGLGLDEQFF. The variable domain in full, completed from reference TRBV7-9 and TRBJ2-1, reads DTGVSQNPRHKITKRGQNVTFRCDPISEHNRLYWYRQTLGQGPEFLTYFQNEAQLEKSRLLSDRFSAERPKGSFSTLEIQRTEQGDSAMYLCASSLTHRGLGLDEQFFGPGTRLTVL.